This is a list of T cell receptor beta chains from one sample in a study of blood T cell repertoires in COVID-19. Produced via immunoSEQ multiplex PCR; TCRdb's table is partial and in-frame only. The table includes 90,000 to 100,000 clones, approximately 88% detected once. The sample comprised peripheral blood. These receptors were collected from a woman in her sixties or seventies with COVID-19, enrolled during active disease. CDR3s include the opening cysteine and the closing phenylalanine or tryptophan. The D gene is left open where the match is weak. Clone size is stated in some rows and not others, as once, few, many or a class when expanded.

clone size	D gene	V gene	J gene	CDR3 DNA	CDR3 protein
-	-	TRBV7-9	TRBJ2-7	TGTGCCAGCAGCTCACGACAGGGCGCGGGGTACGAGCAGTACTTC	CASSSRQGAGYEQYF
-	TRBD2	TRBV4-1	TRBJ2-2	TGCGCCAGCAGCCAAGTGGGGACTAGCGGGGGGGCTAGCGGGGAGCTGTTTTTT	CASSQVGTSGGASGELFF
-	-	TRBV25-1	TRBJ2-7	TGTGCCAGCAGTGAATATTATTTCGGTGAGCAGTACTTC	CASSEYYFGEQYF
-	-	TRBV18	TRBJ2-2	TGTGCCAGCTCACCACTGGCGTCTGGAGACACCGGGGAGCTGTTTTTT	CASSPLASGDTGELFF
-	-	TRBV9	TRBJ1-2	TGTGCCAGCAGCGTAGGTGGCAGGGGAGATGTTGGCTACACCTTC	CASSVGGRGDVGYTF
-	TRBD1	TRBV2	TRBJ2-2	TGTGCCAGCAAGGCAGGGGGAATCACCGGGGAGCTGTTTTTT	CASKAGGITGELFF
-	TRBD1	TRBV6-1	TRBJ2-3	TGTGCCAGCAGTGAAAGTTGGGGGACAGGGTGGCCAGATACGCAGTATTTT	CASSESWGTGWPDTQYF
-	-	TRBV4-1	TRBJ2-5	TGCGCCAGCAGCCCGGTGGGGCTGGGGCGGGAGACCCAGTACTTC	CASSPVGLGRETQYF
-	TRBD1	TRBV18	TRBJ1-2	TGTGCCAGCTCACCATTGGAACAGGGGTACTATGGCTACACCTTC	CASSPLEQGYYGYTF
-	-	TRBV9	TRBJ1-1	TGTGCCAGCAGCGTAGAAGGACAGTTGAACACTGAAGCTTTCTTT	CASSVEGQLNTEAFF
-	TRBD1	TRBV18	TRBJ1-1	TGTGCCAGCTCACCCGGACAGGGCACTGAAGCTTTCTTT	CASSPGQGTEAFF
-	-	TRBV6-2/TRBV6-3	TRBJ2-2	TGTGCCAGCAGCTGGGACACCAACACCGGGGAGCTGTTTTTT	CASSWDTNTGELFF
-	-	TRBV3-1/TRBV3-2	TRBJ2-3	TGTGCCAGCAGCCAGGGAGCGGCGGGGTACACAGATACGCAGTATTTT	CASSQGAAGYTDTQYF
-	-	TRBV6-5	TRBJ2-2	TGTGCCAGCAGAGACTACGTGAACACCGGGGAGCTGTTTTTT	CASRDYVNTGELFF
-	-	TRBV6-5	TRBJ1-2	TGTGCCAGCAGTTTTGACCGGGTCTTAGGCTACACCTTC	CASSFDRVLGYTF
-	-	TRBV6-5	TRBJ2-3	TGTGCCAGCAGTTACTCTTCAAGGGGGAGCACAGATACGCAGTATTTT	CASSYSSRGSTDTQYF
-	TRBD1	TRBV11-2	TRBJ2-3	TGTGCCAGCAGCTTAGGCAGGGGGACAGATACGCAGTATTTT	CASSLGRGTDTQYF
-	-	TRBV5-1	TRBJ1-1	TGCGCCAGCAGCTTGGGAGGCGTAGGAACTGAAGCTTTCTTT	CASSLGGVGTEAFF
-	-	TRBV29-1	TRBJ1-1	TGCAGCGTACAGAATCACCTAATTTCGAACACTGAAGCTTTCTTT	CSVQNHLISNTEAFF
few	-	TRBV30	TRBJ1-1	TGTGCCTGGGTTTACAGGTCGACGGCTTTCTTT	CAWVYRSTAFF
-	-	TRBV5-6	TRBJ1-5	TGTGCCAGCAGCTTGGTTAGTAATAGCAATCAGCCCCAGCATTTT	CASSLVSNSNQPQHF
-	TRBD1	TRBV18	TRBJ1-3	TGTGCCAGCTCACCGTCGGGACAGACAACAGGAAACACCATATATTTT	CASSPSGQTTGNTIYF
-	-	TRBV19	TRBJ2-5	TGTGCCAGTAGTATAGGGCATCAAGAGACCCAGTACTTC	CASSIGHQETQYF
once	-	TRBV30	TRBJ1-2	TGTGCCTGGAGTGTAAGGCAGGGTCGGGTAGCCTATGGCTACACCTTC	CAWSVRQGRVAYGYTF
-	TRBD2	TRBV7-2	TRBJ2-3	TGTGCCAGCAGCTTAGTAGGGACTAGCCTCAGCACAGATACGCAGTATTTT	CASSLVGTSLSTDTQYF
-	-	TRBV7-9	TRBJ1-2	TGTGCCAGCAGCAGAGATGATGGCTACACCTTC	CASSRDDGYTF
-	TRBD1	TRBV5-1	TRBJ2-7	TGCGCCAGCAGCGCCGACAGGGCCGCATCCTACGAGCAGTACTTC	CASSADRAASYEQYF
-	-	TRBV4-1	TRBJ1-1	TGCGCCAGCAGCCAAGAGGTCAGGGTCACTGAAGCTTTCTTT	CASSQEVRVTEAFF
-	-	TRBV6-5	TRBJ2-5	TGTGCCAGCAGTTACGGACTGGGAATTCAAGAGACCCAGTACTTC	CASSYGLGIQETQYF
-	-	TRBV10-3	TRBJ2-7	TGTGCCATCAGTACGGACAGAGCCTACGAGCAGTACTTC	CAISTDRAYEQYF
-	-	TRBV6-6	TRBJ1-4	TGTGCCAGCAGTACCCCCCAGAATGAAAAACTGTTTTTT	CASSTPQNEKLFF
-	-	TRBV2	TRBJ2-2	TGTGCCAGCAGTGAAGTTGGGCGTGGCGGGGAGCTGTTTTTT	CASSEVGRGGELFF
-	-	TRBV5-1	TRBJ2-5	TGCGCCAGCAGCCGATCGACAGTAGGGGAGACCCAGTACTTC	CASSRSTVGETQYF